The 11 T cell receptor beta chains reported below all come from one sample, sequenced in a study of PD-1 blockade in classical Hodgkin lymphoma. The time point denotes: cycle 4 day 1 (C4D1), after 6 weeks of nivolumab. Brentuximab vedotin exposure varied among the patients, all of whom had relapsed after autologous stem cell transplantation. Using immunoSEQ multiplex PCR, the repertoire was profiled, and TCRdb retains in-frame clones only, with some absent. The sample has about 21,000 clones, about 68% seen once; the top ten hold roughly a fifth. The sample here was peripheral blood mononuclear cells (PBMCs), taken before the fourth cycle of nivolumab. The receptors were gathered from a human donor with classical Hodgkin lymphoma.

The chain recombines TRBV7-6 with TRBJ2-1, with 13 nucleotides matching TRBD2. CDR1 and CDR2 from the germline V gene are SGHVS and FNYEAQ. CDR3 length: 18 residues. J gave up 2 bases and V 1 base, and 5 bases lay outside the gene matches. The CDR3 is CASSLEGLAGVPYNEQFF. As DNA, the CDR3 is TGTGCCAGCAGCTTAGAAGGACTAGCGGGAGTGCCCTACAATGAGCAGTTCTTC.

V usage is TRBV14 and J usage is TRBJ2-1, with D uncertain. The CDR3 loop spans 12 amino acids. Germline-derived CDR1 and CDR2 are SGHDN and FVKESK. Trimming removed 2 bases at V and 4 bases at J, with 3 bases between. The CDR3 sequence: CASSQQYNEQFF. In nucleotides, the CDR3 is TGTGCCAGCAGCCAACAATACAATGAGCAGTTCTTC. The full variable domain, in which reference TRBV14 and TRBJ2-1 provide the parts outside the CDR3, is EAGVTQFPSHSVIEKGQTVTLRCDPISGHDNLYWYRRVMGKEIKFLLHFVKESKQDESGMPNNRFLAERTGGTYSTLKVQPAELEDSGVYFCASSQQYNEQFFGPGTRLTVL.

CDR3 coding DNA: TGTGCCAGCAGCTTGGCAATCCTACCCTATTCACCCCTCCACTTT. Translated: CASSLAILPYSPLHF. This chain links TRBV5-6 with TRBJ1-6; D call uncertain. There are 15 residues in the CDR3. Germline CDR1 reads SGHDT; CDR2 reads YYEEEE. Deletions cut 0 bases from V and 8 bases from J, with 12 bases between. The variable domain in full, completed from reference TRBV5-6 and TRBJ1-6, reads DAGVTQSPTHLIKTRGQQVTLRCSPKSGHDTVSWYQQALGQGPQFIFQYYEEEERQRGNFPDRFSGHQFPNYSSELNVNALLLGDSALYLCASSLAILPYSPLHFGNGTRLTVT.

This chain joins TRBV6-1 and TRBJ1-2, with D possibly TRBD1 on 5 matching bases. Germline assignment: CDR1 MNHNS and CDR2 SASEGT. V shed 3 bases and J shed 4 bases, with 12 bases lying between them. This CDR3 is 14 amino acids long. In DNA form, the CDR3 reads TGTGCCAGCAGTGATCCCGGGACGGGCTATGGCTACACCTTC. Protein: CASSDPGTGYGYTF.

The chain couples TRBV28 to TRBJ1-1; TRBD1 agrees at 9 bases. This CDR3 region has 12 residues. With V trimmed by 5 bases and J by 12 bases, 7 bases remained unmatched. The germline V gene has CDR1 MDHEN and CDR2 SYDVKM. The CDR3 DNA reads TGTGCCAGCAGTGGGACAGGGATCTTGACTTTCTTT. It codes for CASSGTGILTFF.

CDR3 loop: CASSRGAGVYEQYF. CDR3 in DNA: TGTGCCAGTAGTAGGGGAGCGGGCGTCTACGAGCAGTACTTC. The chain is built from TRBV19 and TRBJ2-7, with a tentative D call TRBD2 (6 bases). V was shortened by 4 bases and J by 3 bases, with 13 bases between the two germline ends. The germline gives CDR1 LNHDA, CDR2 SQIVND (reference sequence). This CDR3 comprises 14 residues.

This chain connects TRBV28 to TRBJ2-6; D call uncertain. CDR3 length: 18 amino acids. Germline values: CDR1 MDHEN, CDR2 SYDVKM. Trimming removed 4 bases at V and 2 bases at J, with 18 bases between. CDR3 sequence (DNA): TGTGCCAGCAGTTCCGAGTATCTGCTCCCGCCTGGGGCCAACGTCCTGACTTTC. The encoded protein is CASSSEYLLPPGANVLTF.

This clone came up a few times. V is TRBV11-1 and J is TRBJ2-7, with D tentatively TRBD1 (6 bases). The germline CDR1 and CDR2 sequences are SGHAT and FQDESV (reference sequence). CDR3 length: 14 residues. The V gene lost 5 bases and the J gene lost 0 bases, with 11 bases spanning the gap. The CDR3 region has the DNA TGTGCCAGCAGCCAAGGACAGACCTCCTACGAGCAGTACTTC. Translated, it gives CASSQGQTSYEQYF.

The V call is TRBV18, the J call TRBJ2-7; 12 bases map to TRBD1. The CDR3 extends over 15 amino acids. Looked up from germline, CDR1 is KGHSH and CDR2 is LQKENI. J gave up 5 bases and V 6 bases, and 8 bases lay outside the gene matches. The CDR3: CASSPSGTGGNEQYF. The CDR3 DNA follows: TGTGCCAGCTCGCCCTCTGGGACAGGGGGCAACGAGCAGTACTTC.

The chain has TRBV15 and TRBJ2-3, with 11 positions matching TRBD2. The CDR3 runs to 16 residues. V dropped 7 bases and J dropped 2; count of bases not matched to a gene: 8. The germline CDR1 and CDR2 sequences are LNHNV and YYDKDF (reference sequence). The chain's CDR3 is CATTSTSGGYTDTQYF. In DNA, the CDR3 is TGTGCCACCACGTCTACTAGCGGGGGATACACAGATACGCAGTATTTT.

This clone appeared a single time. V and J are TRBV28 and TRBJ1-1; no clear D. Trimming removed 3 bases from V and 0 bases from J, with 17 bases in between. CDR3 length: 17 residues. The germline V gene has CDR1 MDHEN and CDR2 SYDVKM. The CDR3 protein is CASSFKNGQTMNTEAFF. The CDR3 DNA is TGTGCCAGCAGTTTTAAGAACGGTCAGACAATGAACACTGAAGCTTTCTTT.